This is a list of T cell receptor beta chains from one sample in a study of shared clonotypes between healthy human individuals. Here immunoSEQ multiplex PCR was the method, and the copy in TCRdb shows in-frame clones only, minus some. The repertoire holds over a million clones, with approximately 96% as singletons. The sequenced material came from naive CD4+ T cells sorted from blood. The origin of the receptors is a man younger than 40 in good health. The CDR3 runs from the conserved cysteine through the conserved F or W. The D gene is left open where the match is weak. Size tells how often a clone was seen (once, few, many) or the class of an expanded clone, and some rows leave it out.

>TRBJ2-1|.|.|TRBV7-6
CASGAGRNEQFF
TGTGCCAGCGGTGCGGGACGAAATGAGCAGTTCTTC
>TRBJ2-1|TRBD1|.|TRBV29-1
CSVEGGQESYNEQFF
TGCAGCGTTGAAGGGGGACAGGAGAGTTACAATGAGCAGTTCTTC
>TRBJ1-2|.|.|TRBV27
CASSRQRGYGYTF
TGTGCCAGCAGTCGACAGAGAGGTTATGGCTACACCTTC
>TRBJ2-2|.|.|TRBV4-1
CASSQEFASSNTGELFF
TGCGCCAGCAGCCAAGAGTTTGCTAGCTCGAACACCGGGGAGCTGTTTTTT
>TRBJ1-5|TRBD1|.|TRBV19
CASRARGRDFKGSNQPQHF
TGTGCCAGTAGAGCCAGGGGGCGCGACTTCAAGGGTAGCAATCAGCCCCAGCATTTT
>TRBJ2-3|TRBD2|.|TRBV5-4
CASSLTSGRASGTQYF
TGTGCCAGCAGCTTGACCAGCGGGAGGGCCAGTGGTACGCAGTATTTT
>TRBJ2-6|.|.|TRBV7-9
CASSLGVSGANVLTF
TGTGCCAGCAGCTTAGGAGTCTCTGGGGCCAACGTCCTGACTTTC
>TRBJ2-5|.|.|TRBV28
CASTEGQQETQYF
TGTGCCAGCACGGAGGGACAGCAAGAGACCCAGTACTTC
>TRBJ2-5|.|once|TRBV5-1
CASRSASQETQYF
TGCGCCAGCAGGTCAGCTAGTCAAGAGACCCAGTACTTC
>TRBJ2-2|TRBD2|.|TRBV11-2
CASSYPGLAGANAGELFF
TGTGCCAGCAGCTACCCCGGACTAGCGGGAGCTAATGCCGGGGAGCTGTTTTTT
>TRBJ2-1|TRBD1|.|TRBV5-6
CASSPGQLYNEQFF
TGTGCCAGCAGCCCGGGACAGCTCTACAATGAGCAGTTCTTC
>TRBJ2-7|.|.|TRBV7-8
CASPTGQEPGEQYF
TGTGCCAGCCCAACCGGGCAGGAGCCGGGCGAGCAGTACTTC
>TRBJ1-2|.|.|TRBV9
CASSVAPRDTYGYTF
TGTGCCAGCAGCGTAGCCCCCAGGGATACCTATGGCTACACCTTC
>TRBJ2-3|TRBD1|few|TRBV7-2
CASSFGQGTDTQYF
TGTGCCAGCAGCTTTGGACAGGGGACAGATACGCAGTATTTT
>TRBJ1-5|.|once|TRBV28
CASSIRGSNQPQHF
TGTGCCAGCAGTATCAGGGGCAGCAATCAGCCCCAGCATTTT
>TRBJ2-3|.|.|TRBV18
CASSPGLGDTQYF
TGTGCCAGCTCACCGGGCTTGGGAGATACGCAGTATTTT
>TRBJ2-3|TRBD2|.|TRBV7-9
CASSLLNQREGGDTQYF
TGTGCCAGCAGCTTATTAAACCAGCGGGAGGGGGGAGATACGCAGTATTTT
>TRBJ2-7|TRBD1|.|TRBV6-1
CASSEARQGEAEQYF
TGTGCCAGCAGTGAAGCAAGACAGGGGGAAGCCGAGCAGTACTTC
>TRBJ2-2|.|.|TRBV2
CASSEQGPGELFF
TGTGCCAGCAGTGAGCAGGGTCCCGGGGAGCTGTTTTTT
>TRBJ2-5|TRBD2|.|TRBV30
CAWSIGLGETQYF
TGTGCCTGGAGTATCGGACTAGGAGAGACCCAGTACTTC
>TRBJ2-1|.|.|TRBV5-1
CASSLEGHNIYNEQFF
TGCGCCAGCAGCTTGGAGGGACACAACATCTACAATGAGCAGTTCTTC
>TRBJ2-4|.|.|TRBV5-5
CASSLGGGNIQYF
TGTGCCAGCAGCTTGGGAGGGGGAAACATTCAGTACTTC
>TRBJ2-6|.|.|TRBV30
CACSSGANVLTF
TGTGCCTGCTCGTCTGGGGCCAACGTCCTGACTTTC
>TRBJ2-7|.|.|TRBV14
CASSRSLGPSSYEQYF
TGTGCCAGCAGCCGATCCCTGGGACCAAGCTCCTACGAGCAGTACTTC
>TRBJ2-7|.|.|TRBV5-5
CASSSSSYEQYF
TGTGCCAGCAGCTCTTCGTCCTACGAGCAGTACTTC
>TRBJ1-1|.|.|TRBV4-1
CASSQERRQPVRNTEAFF
TGCGCCAGCAGCCAAGAGAGGCGACAGCCTGTTCGGAACACTGAAGCTTTCTTT
>TRBJ2-2|.|.|TRBV9
CASSVALTFAGYNTGELFF
TGTGCCAGCAGCGTAGCTTTGACGTTTGCGGGTTACAATACCGGGGAGCTGTTTTTT
>TRBJ2-1|.|.|TRBV27
CASSFRDRLKFNEQFF
TGTGCCAGCAGTTTCCGGGACCGACTCAAATTCAATGAGCAGTTCTTC
>TRBJ2-3|TRBD1|once|TRBV5-1
CASSYGQGVGDTQYF
TGCGCCAGCAGCTACGGACAGGGGGTCGGAGATACGCAGTATTTT
>TRBJ2-7|TRBD2|.|TRBV25-1
CASSLRGAGGPYEQYF
TGTGCCAGCAGTCTGCGTGGGGCGGGAGGACCCTACGAGCAGTACTTC
>TRBJ2-6|TRBD1|.|TRBV14
CASSRAGGVAGANVLTF
TGTGCCAGCAGCCGGGCAGGGGGCGTGGCTGGGGCCAACGTCCTGACTTTC
>TRBJ2-2|.|.|TRBV7-8
CASSPLGQGPTGELFF
TGTGCCAGCAGCCCTCTCGGGCAGGGGCCCACCGGGGAGCTGTTTTTT
>TRBJ2-3|.|.|TRBV15
CATSRDVMAPDTQYF
TGTGCCACCAGCAGAGATGTGATGGCTCCAGATACGCAGTATTTT
>TRBJ2-5|.|.|TRBV7-2
CASSSSGYQETQYF
TGTGCCAGCAGCTCGAGCGGTTATCAAGAGACCCAGTACTTC
>TRBJ2-3|.|.|TRBV29-1
CSVRPDTQYF
TGCAGCGTTCGGCCAGATACGCAGTATTTT
>TRBJ2-7|TRBD2|.|TRBV5-4
CASSLDGRAREQYF
TGTGCCAGCAGCTTGGACGGGAGGGCCCGCGAGCAGTACTTC
>TRBJ2-7|TRBD1|.|TRBV28
CASSWTGFDYEQYF
TGTGCCAGCAGCTGGACAGGGTTTGACTACGAGCAGTACTTC
>TRBJ1-1|.|.|TRBV11-2
CASRLGGQGEAFF
TGTGCCAGCAGATTAGGGGGGCAGGGTGAAGCTTTCTTT
>TRBJ1-1|TRBD1|.|TRBV29-1
CSVWTGGTEAFF
TGCAGCGTCTGGACAGGGGGCACTGAAGCTTTCTTT
>TRBJ1-1|TRBD1|.|TRBV19
CASSPLTGGVTEAFF
TGTGCCAGTAGTCCGCTGACAGGGGGGGTCACTGAAGCTTTCTTT